Below, one T cell receptor (delta chain) is given with its context. This sample is part of a study of gamma-delta T cells after stem cell transplantation. TCRdb re-called the RT-PCR reads with CATT. In the table there are about 7,800 delta-chain clones, just over 14% of which are singletons. Germline V gives CDR1 TSWWSYY, CDR2 QGS. V gave up 5 bases and J gave up 3 bases; unmatched junction bases: 30. The CDR3 sequence is 24 residues long. The receptor was derived from a human donor. It is not recorded whose cells these are; they may come from a transplant donor. Sequenced sample: gamma-delta T cells. The V gene is TRDV1, the J gene TRDJ1, with 13 bases matching TRDD3. The CDR3, as DNA: TGTGCTCTTGGGTCGCCACAGCCCGATCTCCTCCAGTACTGGGGGATACGCAAGTCCGATAAACTCATCTTT. Amino acid sequence: CALGSPQPDLLQYWGIRKSDKLIF.